This entry concerns a single T cell receptor (beta chain). Its antigen remains unknown. Here immunoSEQ multiplex PCR was the method, and the copy in TCRdb shows in-frame clones only, minus some. The sample shows tens of thousands of clones, about 91% of them seen only once. People who had autoimmune disease history or systemic immunosuppression were excluded. The data belong to a study of OX40 agonist ivuxolimab in advanced cancers. Study at large: The study enrolled dose-escalation patients with hepatocellular carcinoma, melanoma, renal cell or head and neck cancer.

CDR1 and CDR2 from the germline V gene are MDHEN and SYDVKM. This CDR3 contains 15 residues. The V gene lost 0 bases and the J gene lost 0 bases, with 6 bases spanning the gap. General study points: With doses of 0.1 to 3.0 mg/kg, CD4+ and CD8+ blood T cells had undergone clonal expansion by week 6. In CD8+ T cells, expanded clones were on average more numerous than in CD4+.

This specimen consisted of CD4+ or CD8+ T cells sorted from blood, obtained in a trial of the OX40 agonist ivuxolimab. This clonotype originated in an adult with an advanced solid tumor such as melanoma, head and neck, liver or kidney cancer. V is TRBV28 and J is TRBJ2-1; weak D call: TRBD2 (5 bases). CDR3 DNA: TGTGCCAGCAGTTTATGGAGGGACTCCTACAATGAGCAGTTCTTC. Encoded protein: CASSLWRDSYNEQFF.